This T cell receptor beta chain was recorded in a study of T-cell memory formation after mild COVID-19. Notes on the study in general: Clones contracting over day 15 to 85 were CD4/CD8 balanced, with later expanders leaning CD4+.

About this clonotype itself: The antigen is not known.

TCRdb reprocessed the 5' RACE reads via MiXCR and lists one record per CDR3 protein. The repertoire holds some 190,000 distinct CDR3 sequences, with about 18% as singletons. Trimming took 7 bases from V and 2 from J, leaving 9 bases between them. Germline V CDR1 and CDR2: SQVTM, ANQGSEA. The CDR3 has 12 amino acids. The V and J genes are TRBV29-1 and TRBJ1-3, with TRBD1 as a possible D gene (5 bases). This receptor was identified in an adult woman who had mild COVID-19 (a few samples of this study predate the infection). Cell type and time point are not known. Sample: PBMCs or a T cell subset sorted from them (not recorded which). The CDR3 here is CSARATGNTIYF. The CDR3, as DNA: TGCAGCGCCAGGGCCACTGGAAACACCATATATTTT.